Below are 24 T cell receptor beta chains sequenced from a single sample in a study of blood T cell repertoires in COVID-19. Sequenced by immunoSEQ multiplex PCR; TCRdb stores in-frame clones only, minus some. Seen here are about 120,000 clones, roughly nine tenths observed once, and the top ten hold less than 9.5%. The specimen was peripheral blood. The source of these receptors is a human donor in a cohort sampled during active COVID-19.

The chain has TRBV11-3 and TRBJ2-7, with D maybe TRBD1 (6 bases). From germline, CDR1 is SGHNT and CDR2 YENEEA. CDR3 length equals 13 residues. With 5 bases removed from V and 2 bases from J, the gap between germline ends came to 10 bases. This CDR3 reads CASSRTGTYEQYF. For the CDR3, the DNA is TGTGCCAGCAGCCGCACAGGGACCTACGAGCAGTACTTC.

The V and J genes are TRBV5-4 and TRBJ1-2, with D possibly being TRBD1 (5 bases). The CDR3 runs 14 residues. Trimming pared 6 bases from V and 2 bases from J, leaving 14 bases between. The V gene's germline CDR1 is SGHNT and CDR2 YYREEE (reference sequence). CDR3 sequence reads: CASTGGVGNYGYTF. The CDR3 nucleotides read TGTGCCAGCACCGGGGGAGTCGGGAACTATGGCTACACCTTC.

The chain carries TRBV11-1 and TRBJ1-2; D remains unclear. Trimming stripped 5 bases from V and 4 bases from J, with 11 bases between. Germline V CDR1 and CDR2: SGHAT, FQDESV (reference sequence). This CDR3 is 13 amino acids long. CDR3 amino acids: CASSQSGPYGYTF. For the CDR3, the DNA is TGTGCCAGCAGCCAATCAGGTCCCTATGGCTACACCTTC.

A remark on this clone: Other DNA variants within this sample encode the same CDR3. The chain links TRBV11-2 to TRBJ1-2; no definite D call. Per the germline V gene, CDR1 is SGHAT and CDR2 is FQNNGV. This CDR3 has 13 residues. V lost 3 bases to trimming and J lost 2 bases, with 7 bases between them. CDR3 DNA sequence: TGTGCCAGCAGCTTTTCGGGGAACTATGGCTACACCTTC. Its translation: CASSFSGNYGYTF.

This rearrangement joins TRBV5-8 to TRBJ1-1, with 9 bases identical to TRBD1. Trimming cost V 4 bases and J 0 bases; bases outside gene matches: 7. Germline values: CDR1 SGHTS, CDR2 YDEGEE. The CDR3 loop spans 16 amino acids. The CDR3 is CASSTNTGGVNTEAFF. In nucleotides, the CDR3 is TGTGCCAGCAGCACTAACACAGGGGGCGTGAACACTGAAGCTTTCTTT.

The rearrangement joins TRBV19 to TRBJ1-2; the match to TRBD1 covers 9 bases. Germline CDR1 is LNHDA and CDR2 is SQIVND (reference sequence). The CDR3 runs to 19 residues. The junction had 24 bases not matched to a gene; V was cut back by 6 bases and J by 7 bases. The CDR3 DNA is TGTGCCAGTAGCAGAAATTTTCGACAGGGGGGCAACTTCGGTGGTGGCTACACCTTC. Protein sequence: CASSRNFRQGGNFGGGYTF.

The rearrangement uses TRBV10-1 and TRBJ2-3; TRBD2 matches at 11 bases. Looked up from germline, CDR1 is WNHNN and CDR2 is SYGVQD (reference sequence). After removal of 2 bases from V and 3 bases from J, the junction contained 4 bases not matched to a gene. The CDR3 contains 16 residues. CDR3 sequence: CASSEPRLAGTDTQYF. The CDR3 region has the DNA TGCGCCAGCAGTGAGCCTCGACTAGCGGGGACAGATACGCAGTATTTT.

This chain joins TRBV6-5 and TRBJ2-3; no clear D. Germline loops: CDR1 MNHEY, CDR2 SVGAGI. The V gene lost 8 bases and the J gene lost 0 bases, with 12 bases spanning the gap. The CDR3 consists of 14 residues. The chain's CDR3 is CASGDKGSTDTQYF. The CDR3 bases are TGTGCCAGCGGAGATAAAGGTAGCACAGATACGCAGTATTTT.

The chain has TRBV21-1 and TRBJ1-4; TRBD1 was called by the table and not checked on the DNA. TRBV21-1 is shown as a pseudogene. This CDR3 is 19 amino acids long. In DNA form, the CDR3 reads TGTGCCAGCAGCAAAGCGCTTAGGGTTAGGGAGCCGGACAGCCAAAAACTGTTTTTT. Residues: CASSKALRVREPDSQKLFF.

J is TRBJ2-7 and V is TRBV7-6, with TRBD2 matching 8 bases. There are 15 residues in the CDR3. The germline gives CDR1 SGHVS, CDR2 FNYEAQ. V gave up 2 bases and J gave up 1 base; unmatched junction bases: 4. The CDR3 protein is CASSLREGRSYEQYF. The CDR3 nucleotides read TGTGCCAGCAGCTTACGGGAGGGCCGATCCTACGAGCAGTACTTC.

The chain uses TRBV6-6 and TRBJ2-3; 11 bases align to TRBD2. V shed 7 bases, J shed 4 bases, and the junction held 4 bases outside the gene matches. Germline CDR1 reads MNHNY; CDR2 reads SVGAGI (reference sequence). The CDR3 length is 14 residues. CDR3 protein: CASINSGGADTQYF. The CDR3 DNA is TGTGCCAGCATAAATAGCGGGGGGGCAGATACGCAGTATTTT.

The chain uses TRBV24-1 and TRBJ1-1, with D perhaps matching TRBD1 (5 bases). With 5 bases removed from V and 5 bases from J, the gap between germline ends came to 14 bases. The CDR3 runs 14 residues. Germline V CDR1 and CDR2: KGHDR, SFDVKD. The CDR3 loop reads CATSGSRRGTEAFF. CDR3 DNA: TGTGCCACCAGTGGCTCGCGACGGGGGACTGAAGCTTTCTTT.

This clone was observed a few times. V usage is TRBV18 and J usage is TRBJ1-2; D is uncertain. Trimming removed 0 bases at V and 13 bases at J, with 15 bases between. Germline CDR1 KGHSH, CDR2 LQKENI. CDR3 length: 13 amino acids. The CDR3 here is CASSPPAGMGGTF. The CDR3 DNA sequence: TGTGCCAGCTCACCACCAGCTGGGATGGGAGGCACCTTC.

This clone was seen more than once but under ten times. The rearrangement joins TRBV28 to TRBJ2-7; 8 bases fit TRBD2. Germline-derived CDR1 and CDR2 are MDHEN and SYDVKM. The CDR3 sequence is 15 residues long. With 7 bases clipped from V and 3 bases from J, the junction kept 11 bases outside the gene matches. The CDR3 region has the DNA TGTGCCAGCAACCAGCCGGGGCTAGCGGGCTACGAGCAGTACTTC. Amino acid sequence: CASNQPGLAGYEQYF.

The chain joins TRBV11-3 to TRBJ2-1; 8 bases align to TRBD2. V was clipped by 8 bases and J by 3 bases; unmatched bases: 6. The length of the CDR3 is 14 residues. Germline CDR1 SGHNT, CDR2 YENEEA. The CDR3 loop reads CASRSGSLYNEQFF. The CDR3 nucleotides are TGTGCCAGCCGAAGCGGGAGTCTCTACAATGAGCAGTTCTTC.

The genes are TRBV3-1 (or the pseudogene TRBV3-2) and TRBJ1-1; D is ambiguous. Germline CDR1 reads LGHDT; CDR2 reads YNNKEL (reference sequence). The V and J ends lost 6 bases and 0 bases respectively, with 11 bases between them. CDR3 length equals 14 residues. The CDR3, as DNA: TGTGCCAGCAGTCGACAAACCATGAACACTGAAGCTTTCTTT. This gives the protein CASSRQTMNTEAFF.

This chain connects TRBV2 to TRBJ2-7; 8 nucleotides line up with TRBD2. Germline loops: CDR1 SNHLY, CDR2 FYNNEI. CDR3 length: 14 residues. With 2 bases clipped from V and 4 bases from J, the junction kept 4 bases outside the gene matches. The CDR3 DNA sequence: TGTGCCAGCAGTGAAACTAGCGGCTCGTACGAGCAGTACTTC. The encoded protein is CASSETSGSYEQYF.

CDR3 region: CASSDDRASSPLHF. The CDR3 DNA follows: TGTGCCAGCAGTGACGACAGGGCGAGTTCACCCCTCCACTTT. V and J are TRBV25-1 and TRBJ1-6, with 7 bases aligning to TRBD1. Germline V gene data show CDR1 as MGHDK and CDR2 as SYGVNS. The V and J ends lost 3 bases and 9 bases, in that order; junction bases with no gene match: 5. The CDR3 totals 14 residues.

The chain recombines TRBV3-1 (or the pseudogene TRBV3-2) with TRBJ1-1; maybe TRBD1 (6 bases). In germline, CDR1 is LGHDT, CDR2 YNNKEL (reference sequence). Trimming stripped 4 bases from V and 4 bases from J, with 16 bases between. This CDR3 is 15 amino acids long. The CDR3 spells CASSPLRTAFTEAFF. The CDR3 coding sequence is TGTGCCAGCAGCCCGCTTCGGACAGCCTTCACTGAAGCTTTCTTT.

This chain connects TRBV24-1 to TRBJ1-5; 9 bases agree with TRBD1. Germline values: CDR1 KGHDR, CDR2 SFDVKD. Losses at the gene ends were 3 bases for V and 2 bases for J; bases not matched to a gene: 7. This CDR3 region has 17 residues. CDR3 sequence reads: CATSDGTGYRGNQPQHF. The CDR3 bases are TGTGCCACCAGTGATGGGACAGGGTACCGAGGCAATCAGCCCCAGCATTTT.

CDR3 region: CASRKGGANTGELFF. CDR3 coding DNA: TGTGCCAGCAGAAAGGGGGGGGCGAACACCGGGGAGCTGTTTTTT. The chain uses TRBV27 and TRBJ2-2; D is possibly TRBD2 (7 bases). The CDR3 runs 15 residues. CDR1 and CDR2 from the germline V gene are MNHEY and SMNVEV (reference sequence). V was shortened by 6 bases and J by 0 bases, with 11 bases between the two germline ends.

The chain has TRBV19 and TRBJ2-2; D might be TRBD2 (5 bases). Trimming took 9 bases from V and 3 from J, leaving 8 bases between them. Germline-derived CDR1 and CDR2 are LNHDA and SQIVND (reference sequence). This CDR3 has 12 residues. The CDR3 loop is CASGMHTGELFF. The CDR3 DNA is TGTGCCAGCGGGATGCACACCGGGGAGCTGTTTTTT. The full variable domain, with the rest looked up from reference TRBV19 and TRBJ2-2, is DGGITQSPKYLFRKEGQNVTLSCEQNLNHDAMYWYRQDPGQGLRLIYYSQIVNDFQKGDIAEGYSVSREKKESFPLTVTSAQKNPTAFYLCASGMHTGELFFGEGSRLTVL.

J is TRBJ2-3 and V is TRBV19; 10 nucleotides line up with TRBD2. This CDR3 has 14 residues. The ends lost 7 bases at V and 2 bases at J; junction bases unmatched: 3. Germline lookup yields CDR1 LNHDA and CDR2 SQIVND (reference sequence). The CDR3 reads CASMGLANTDTQYF. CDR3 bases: TGTGCCAGTATGGGACTAGCGAACACAGATACGCAGTATTTT.

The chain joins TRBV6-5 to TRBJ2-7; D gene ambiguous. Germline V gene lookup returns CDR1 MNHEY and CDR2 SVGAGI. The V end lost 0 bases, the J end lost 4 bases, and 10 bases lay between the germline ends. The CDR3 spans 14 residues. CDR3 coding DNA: TGTGCCAGCAGTTACTCGAAACCAGGTTACGAGCAGTACTTC. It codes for CASSYSKPGYEQYF.